This is a list of T cell receptor beta chains from one sample in a study of early T cells in non-severe SARS-CoV-2 infection. From the 5' RACE reads, TCRdb called clonotypes with MiXCR, one entry per CDR3 protein. The sample lists about 77,000 distinct CDR3 sequences; 8.5% to 10% were seen once. Specimen: whole blood. These receptors came from an adult who was a healthcare worker with PCR-confirmed SARS-CoV-2 infection or an uninfected control (not recorded which). The CDR3 runs from the conserved cysteine through the conserved F or W. The D gene is left open where the match is weak. Expanded clones are given a class, and other clones once, few, many or no size at all.

>-|TRBJ2-7|TRBV5-4|-
CASSLAAHPTGEQYF
TGTGCCAGCAGCTTGGCGGCACATCCCACGGGGGAGCAGTACTTC
>many|TRBJ2-3|TRBV5-1|TRBD2
CASSLAAGGSSTDTQYF
TGCGCCAGCAGCTTGGCTGCGGGCGGGAGTAGCACAGATACGCAGTATTTT
>-|TRBJ2-7|TRBV5-1|TRBD1
CASSLAGTGLAEQYF
TGCGCCAGCAGCTTGGCCGGGACAGGCTTGGCCGAGCAGTACTTC
>many|TRBJ2-1|TRBV2|TRBD2
CASRVGAGGPPEQFF
TGTGCCAGCAGGGTTGGAGCGGGAGGGCCCCCTGAGCAGTTCTTC
>-|TRBJ2-4|TRBV28|-
CASSFLDGVAKNIQYF
TGTGCCAGCAGTTTTTTGGACGGGGTAGCCAAAAACATTCAGTACTTC
>-|TRBJ1-1|TRBV12-3/TRBV12-4|-
CASRESPQGMNTEAFF
TGTGCCAGCAGGGAAAGCCCTCAGGGCATGAACACTGAAGCTTTCTTT
>many|TRBJ2-7|TRBV10-3|-
CAISAGSYEQYF
TGTGCCATCAGTGCCGGGTCTTACGAGCAGTACTTC
>many|TRBJ2-7|TRBV5-1|-
CASSLARGPYEQYF
TGCGCCAGCAGCTTGGCCAGGGGTCCCTACGAGCAGTACTTC
>many|TRBJ2-7|TRBV27|TRBD1
CASSLNGQGADEQYF
TGTGCCAGCAGTTTAAACGGACAGGGGGCTGACGAGCAGTACTTC
>few|TRBJ2-7|TRBV12-3/TRBV12-4|-
CASSLAPYEQYF
TGTGCCAGCAGTTTAGCGCCCTACGAGCAGTACTTC
>many|TRBJ1-6|TRBV27|-
CASSFGQESSPLHF
TGTGCCAGCAGTTTCGGCCAGGAGTCTTCACCCCTCCACTTT
>many|TRBJ2-3|TRBV20-1|TRBD2
CSARAGLAGPSTDTQYF
TGCAGTGCTAGAGCGGGACTAGCGGGACCTAGCACAGATACGCAGTATTTT
>few|TRBJ2-3|TRBV7-6|TRBD2
CASSSLAGLGDTQYF
TGTGCCAGCAGCTCTCTAGCGGGCCTTGGAGATACGCAGTATTTT
>many|TRBJ1-2|TRBV27|-
CASSWGMGGDYGYTF
TGTGCCAGCAGTTGGGGCATGGGGGGTGACTATGGCTACACCTTC
>many|TRBJ2-7|TRBV20-1|TRBD2
CSASLGAGEPLYF
TGCAGTGCTTCCCTGGGAGCGGGAGAACCACTGTACTTC
>many|TRBJ2-2|TRBV9|TRBD2
CASSVQAGGTGELFF
TGTGCCAGCAGCGTGCAAGCGGGGGGCACCGGGGAGCTGTTTTTT
>-|TRBJ2-7|TRBV28|-
CASSRGYSYEQYF
TGTGCCAGCAGTCGCGGGTACTCCTACGAGCAGTACTTC
>-|TRBJ1-5|TRBV27|TRBD1
CASTLQGGHQPQHF
TGTGCCAGCACACTTCAGGGGGGGCATCAGCCCCAGCATTTT
>-|TRBJ2-3|TRBV20-1|TRBD2
CSARGDLLAGVAGDTQYF
TGCAGTGCTAGAGGGGACCTTCTAGCGGGAGTAGCGGGAGATACGCAGTATTTT
>-|TRBJ2-3|TRBV29-1|-
CSSRPPADTQYF
TGCAGCTCTAGGCCCCCTGCGGATACGCAGTATTTT
>few|TRBJ1-6|TRBV14|-
CASSQESRARSPLHF
TGTGCCAGCAGCCAAGAGTCCAGGGCCAGATCACCCCTCCACTTT
>few|TRBJ1-4|TRBV11-2|-
CASSGTPNEKLFF
TGTGCCAGCAGCGGGACACCGAATGAAAAACTGTTTTTT
>-|TRBJ1-5|TRBV7-9|-
CASSPLSGPQHF
TGTGCCAGCAGCCCGCTATCGGGGCCCCAGCATTTT
>once|TRBJ1-4|TRBV28|-
CASTSNEKLFF
TGTGCCAGCACTTCAAATGAAAAACTGTTTTTT
>few|TRBJ2-5|TRBV11-2|-
CASSRGQQETQYF
TGTGCCAGCAGCCGAGGACAGCAAGAGACCCAGTACTTC
>many|TRBJ2-3|TRBV6-5|-
CASSPPVRGTDTQYF
TGTGCCAGCAGTCCCCCGGTCCGGGGCACAGATACGCAGTATTTT
>many|TRBJ2-3|TRBV5-1|-
CASSPWDNSDTQYF
TGCGCCAGCAGTCCTTGGGACAACTCAGATACGCAGTATTTT
>once|TRBJ1-6|TRBV7-9|TRBD1
CASSSRTGNSPLHF
TGTGCCAGCAGCTCCCGGACAGGGAACTCACCCCTCCACTTT
>-|TRBJ1-1|TRBV7-9|-
CASSLTSGRVNTEAFF
TGTGCCAGCAGCTTAACTTCCGGACGGGTGAACACTGAAGCTTTCTTT
>many|TRBJ1-5|TRBV4-1|TRBD1
CASSQEGDSYSNQPQHF
TGCGCCAGCAGCCAAGAGGGGGACAGTTATAGCAATCAGCCCCAGCATTTT
>many|TRBJ2-7|TRBV7-8|-
CASSLGTSLEQYF
TGTGCCAGCAGCTTGGGTACTAGTCTCGAGCAGTACTTC
>many|TRBJ2-1|TRBV7-8|-
CASSISASSYNEQFF
TGTGCCAGCAGCATTAGCGCCAGCTCCTACAATGAGCAGTTCTTC
>medium-sized|TRBJ2-7|TRBV7-9|TRBD2
CASSPGSGRSYEQYF
TGTGCCAGCAGCCCCGGAAGCGGGAGGTCCTACGAGCAGTACTTC
>many|TRBJ2-2|TRBV3-1|TRBD1
CASSQETGWAGELFF
TGTGCCAGCAGCCAGGAGACAGGGTGGGCCGGGGAGCTGTTTTTT
>many|TRBJ2-5|TRBV9|-
CASSVGVAGQETQYF
TGTGCCAGCAGCGTAGGTGTCGCGGGGCAAGAGACCCAGTACTTC
>many|TRBJ1-5|TRBV9|-
CASNARPDQPQHF
TGTGCCAGCAACGCAAGACCCGATCAGCCCCAGCATTTT
>-|TRBJ1-1|TRBV2|-
CASLQWGPDTEAFF
TGTGCCAGCCTCCAATGGGGACCGGACACTGAAGCTTTCTTT
>many|TRBJ2-3|TRBV2|TRBD2
CASRTLAGPPRRTADTQYF
TGTGCCAGCAGGACACTAGCGGGGCCTCCCCGACGGACGGCAGATACGCAGTATTTT
>many|TRBJ2-3|TRBV7-3|-
CASSFPRGTQYF
TGTGCCAGCAGTTTCCCCCGGGGTACGCAGTATTTT
>-|TRBJ2-7|TRBV6-6|TRBD2
CASSPLGRTGGEQYF
TGTGCCAGCAGTCCCCTGGGGAGGACGGGGGGCGAGCAGTACTTC
>-|TRBJ1-2|TRBV3-1|-
CASSAGQIYGYTF
TGTGCCAGCAGCGCTGGACAGATCTATGGCTACACCTTC
>-|TRBJ2-7|TRBV10-3|-
CAISDNNPSAEQYF
TGTGCCATCAGTGATAACAACCCCTCTGCCGAGCAGTACTTC
>few|TRBJ1-1|TRBV7-2|-
CASSTGPLATEAFF
TGTGCCAGCAGCACGGGACCGCTGGCCACTGAAGCTTTCTTT
>many|TRBJ2-2|TRBV2|-
CASSNTGELFF
TGTGCCAGCAGTAACACCGGGGAGCTGTTTTTT
>few|TRBJ2-7|TRBV6-5|-
CASSYSPGAEQYF
TGTGCCAGCAGTTACTCGCCAGGGGCCGAGCAGTACTTC
>few|TRBJ2-7|TRBV4-2|-
CASSQGRVWVEQYF
TGTGCCAGCAGCCAAGGACGGGTCTGGGTGGAGCAGTACTTC
>few|TRBJ2-3|TRBV20-1|-
CSAKNFRTDTQYF
TGCAGTGCAAAGAACTTCCGCACAGATACGCAGTATTTT
>few|TRBJ2-3|TRBV28|-
CAISAGRNTQYF
TGTGCCATCTCGGCGGGGCGGAATACGCAGTATTTT
>many|TRBJ2-1|TRBV7-2|-
CASSLPGRAGEQFF
TGTGCCAGCAGCCTACCGGGCAGGGCGGGTGAGCAGTTCTTC
>many|TRBJ1-1|TRBV29-1|-
CSVASTIRWDTEAFF
TGCAGCGTCGCCTCTACGATCAGGTGGGACACTGAAGCTTTCTTT
>-|TRBJ2-3|TRBV18|-
CASSPYGGKTDTQYF
TGTGCCAGCTCACCCTACGGCGGGAAAACAGATACGCAGTATTTT
>many|TRBJ2-7|TRBV11-2|-
CASSSPIRYYEQYF
TGTGCCAGCAGCTCCCCTATACGGTACTACGAGCAGTACTTC
>once|TRBJ2-6|TRBV28|-
CASSFRRLSGANVLTF
TGTGCCAGCAGTTTCCGGCGGCTCTCTGGGGCCAACGTCCTGACTTTC
>few|TRBJ1-1|TRBV12-3/TRBV12-4|-
CASSYGGNTEAFF
TGTGCCAGCAGTTACGGGGGGAACACTGAAGCTTTCTTT
>-|TRBJ2-1|TRBV5-1|TRBD2
CASRTSASGNNEQFF
TGCGCCAGCAGGACATCAGCTAGCGGGAACAATGAGCAGTTCTTC